A selection of T cell receptor beta chains follows, all from one sample in a study of blood T cell repertoires in COVID-19. Profiled with immunoSEQ multiplex PCR; TCRdb holds only in-frame clones, not every one. The sample has nearly 70,000 clones, about 91% seen once. The specimen sequenced was peripheral blood. These receptors were collected from a woman in her 70s with acute or convalescent COVID-19. The CDR3 runs from the conserved cysteine through the conserved F or W. Fields, in order: J gene, clone size, CDR3 length, V gene, D gene, CDR3 protein, CDR3 DNA. A D gene is named only where the DNA matches it firmly. Only some rows state a clone size, as once, few, many or a class for expanded clones.

>TRBJ1-2|-|17|TRBV7-2|TRBD1
CASSHYGDEGAAYGYTF
TGTGCCAGCAGTCACTACGGAGACGAGGGGGCCGCCTATGGCTACACCTTC
>TRBJ2-2|-|15|TRBV3-1/TRBV3-2|-
CASSQGGANTGELFF
TGTGCCAGCAGCCAAGGCGGGGCGAACACCGGGGAGCTGTTTTTT
>TRBJ1-1|-|14|TRBV2|-
CASSEQGSNTEAFF
TGTGCCAGCAGTGAACAGGGGTCGAACACTGAAGCTTTCTTT
>TRBJ1-2|-|12|TRBV19|-
CASSRDIGGYTF
TGTGCCAGTAGTAGGGACATCGGCGGCTACACCTTC
>TRBJ1-3|-|15|TRBV5-6|TRBD1
CASSRGTAPQNTIYF
TGTGCCAGCAGCCGGGGGACAGCCCCCCAGAACACCATATATTTT
>TRBJ1-6|-|14|TRBV27|-
CASSSWQDYSPLHF
TGTGCCAGCAGTTCGTGGCAAGACTATTCACCCCTCCACTTT
>TRBJ2-7|-|15|TRBV5-1|TRBD2
CASSLLAGGSYEQYF
TGCGCCAGCAGCTTACTAGCGGGAGGCTCCTACGAGCAGTACTTC
>TRBJ1-2|-|14|TRBV3-1/TRBV3-2|-
CASSHLGAGYGYTF
TGTGCCAGCAGCCACCTTGGAGCCGGGTATGGCTACACCTTC
>TRBJ1-1|-|12|TRBV28|-
CASSLLYTEAFF
TGTGCCAGCAGTTTGCTATACACTGAAGCTTTCTTT
>TRBJ2-2|-|15|TRBV19|TRBD1
CASSQRQGWAGELFF
TGTGCCAGTAGTCAACGACAGGGTTGGGCCGGGGAGCTGTTTTTT
>TRBJ2-3|-|15|TRBV7-2|-
CASSVAFAGTDTQYF
TGTGCCAGCAGCGTAGCATTCGCGGGTACAGATACGCAGTATTTT
>TRBJ2-1|-|15|TRBV20-1|TRBD1
CSASKSLDRGNEQFF
TGCAGTGCTAGTAAATCTTTAGACAGGGGCAATGAGCAGTTCTTC
>TRBJ1-5|-|15|TRBV6-6|TRBD1
CASRDGQVLNQPQHF
TGTGCCAGCAGGGACGGACAGGTCCTCAATCAGCCCCAGCATTTT
>TRBJ1-5|-|15|TRBV28|-
CASSLFRTGNQPQHF
TGTGCCAGCAGTTTATTTCGGACAGGCAATCAGCCCCAGCATTTT
>TRBJ2-1|-|15|TRBV5-5|-
CASSLDGVAYNEQFF
TGTGCCAGCAGCTTGGACGGGGTAGCTTACAATGAGCAGTTCTTC
>TRBJ1-4|-|14|TRBV9|-
CASSLRDTSEKLFF
TGTGCCAGCAGCCTTAGGGACACGTCCGAAAAACTGTTTTTT
>TRBJ2-6|-|13|TRBV19|-
CASSGDGANVLTF
TGTGCCAGTAGCGGGGATGGGGCCAACGTCCTGACTTTC
>TRBJ2-7|-|13|TRBV28|TRBD2
CAATGTTAYEQYF
TGTGCCGCCACGGGGACTACCGCCTACGAGCAGTACTTC
>TRBJ1-5|-|15|TRBV5-1|-
CASSLEGGSNQPQHF
TGCGCCAGCAGCTTGGAAGGGGGTAGCAATCAGCCCCAGCATTTT
>TRBJ1-5|-|14|TRBV4-3|-
CASSQDGGLQPQHF
TGCGCCAGCAGCCAAGATGGGGGCCTGCAGCCCCAGCATTTT
>TRBJ1-5|once|15|TRBV28|-
CASSLGGYSNQPQHF
TGTGCCAGCAGTTTAGGGGGGTATAGCAATCAGCCCCAGCATTTT
>TRBJ2-7|-|15|TRBV6-5|TRBD2
CARRIAGGLSYEQYF
TGTGCCAGGAGGATAGCGGGAGGCCTCTCCTACGAGCAGTACTTC
>TRBJ1-2|once|13|TRBV19|TRBD1
CASSQQGNYGYTF
TGTGCCAGTAGCCAACAGGGGAACTATGGCTACACCTTC
>TRBJ2-5|-|15|TRBV28|TRBD2
CASSQGGLAQETQYF
TGTGCCAGCAGTCAAGGGGGACTAGCCCAAGAGACCCAGTACTTC
>TRBJ1-1|-|14|TRBV4-3|-
CASSQSQYYTEAFF
TGCGCCAGCAGCCAATCACAGTACTACACTGAAGCTTTCTTT
>TRBJ2-5|-|17|TRBV11-2|TRBD2
CASSLDSGLAGGETQYF
TGTGCCAGCAGCTTAGATTCGGGACTAGCGGGAGGAGAGACCCAGTACTTC
>TRBJ2-1|-|14|TRBV11-3|-
CASSLGGENNEQFF
TGTGCCAGCAGCTTAGGGGGGGAGAACAATGAGCAGTTCTTC
>TRBJ1-2|-|16|TRBV3-1/TRBV3-2|TRBD1
CASSQVGRQGNYGYTF
TGTGCCAGCAGCCAAGTTGGAAGACAGGGGAACTATGGCTACACCTTC
>TRBJ1-4|-|9|TRBV6-6|-
CAEGEKLFF
TGTGCTGAGGGTGAAAAACTGTTTTTT
>TRBJ1-5|-|15|TRBV3-1/TRBV3-2|TRBD1
CASSPDRVSNQPQHF
TGTGCCAGCAGCCCGGACAGGGTTAGCAATCAGCCCCAGCATTTT
>TRBJ1-4|-|14|TRBV18|-
CASSLLGENEKLFF
TGTGCCAGCTCACTACTCGGAGAGAATGAAAAACTGTTTTTT
>TRBJ1-5|-|15|TRBV28|-
CASTSQRQLFGAQHF
TGTGCCAGCACCTCCCAGCGGCAGCTCTTTGGGGCCCAGCATTTT
>TRBJ2-2|-|14|TRBV19|TRBD1
CASSDRGNTGELFF
TGTGCCAGCTCCGACAGGGGAAACACCGGGGAGCTGTTTTTT
>TRBJ2-3|few|14|TRBV6-5|-
CASSYRASTDTQYF
TGTGCCAGCAGTTACAGAGCGAGCACAGATACGCAGTATTTT
>TRBJ2-2|-|15|TRBV18|TRBD1
CASSPGQGPAGELFF
TGTGCCAGCTCACCGGGACAGGGTCCTGCCGGGGAGCTGTTTTTT
>TRBJ1-1|-|14|TRBV29-1|TRBD1
CSARTGWANTEAFF
TGCAGCGCCCGGACAGGGTGGGCGAACACTGAAGCTTTCTTT
>TRBJ2-7|few|14|TRBV21-1|-
CASSLRANSYEQYF
TGTGCCAGCAGCCTTAGAGCAAATTCCTACGAGCAGTACTTC
>TRBJ1-2|-|15|TRBV5-4|-
CASSPGGGRGYGYTF
TGTGCCAGCAGCCCGGGAGGTGGGAGGGGCTATGGCTACACCTTC
>TRBJ1-4|-|15|TRBV30|-
CAWSVKSGTNEKLFF
TGTGCCTGGAGTGTAAAATCCGGTACTAATGAAAAACTGTTTTTT
>TRBJ1-6|-|15|TRBV7-3|-
CASSLTRGADSPLHF
TGTGCCAGCAGCTTAACCCGGGGGGCCGACTCACCCCTCCACTTT
>TRBJ1-1|-|12|TRBV20-1|-
CSASPGQTEAFF
TGCAGTGCTAGTCCAGGGCAAACTGAAGCTTTCTTT
>TRBJ2-1|-|17|TRBV7-3|TRBD2
CASSPRGSGGGRNEQFF
TGTGCCAGCAGCCCCCGGGGTAGCGGGGGAGGACGTAATGAGCAGTTCTTC
>TRBJ2-2|-|15|TRBV7-3|-
CASSLNMIGAGELFF
TGTGCCAGCAGCTTAAATATGATAGGGGCCGGGGAGCTGTTTTTT
>TRBJ1-2|-|12|TRBV14|-
CASSQNSYGYTF
TGTGCCAGCAGCCAAAACAGCTATGGCTACACCTTC
>TRBJ1-6|once|15|TRBV7-3|-
CASSLQWGSGSPLHF
TGTGCCAGCAGCTTACAATGGGGATCAGGGTCACCCCTCCACTTT
>TRBJ2-3|-|14|TRBV7-2|-
CASSSYLTVDTQYF
TGTGCCTCCAGCAGCTATTTGACAGTAGATACGCAGTATTTT
>TRBJ1-3|-|18|TRBV5-1|-
CASSLAFQQGLSGNTIYF
TGCGCCAGCAGCTTGGCCTTTCAACAGGGCCTCTCTGGAAACACCATATATTTT
>TRBJ1-2|-|14|TRBV3-1/TRBV3-2|-
CASSSSGASYGYTF
TGTGCCAGCAGCTCGAGTGGGGCGTCCTATGGCTACACCTTC
>TRBJ1-2|-|12|TRBV3-1/TRBV3-2|-
CASSQVAYGYTF
TGTGCCAGCAGCCAAGTAGCCTATGGCTACACCTTC
>TRBJ1-5|few|13|TRBV28|-
CASSLSGDQPQHF
TGTGCCAGCAGTTTATCAGGGGATCAGCCCCAGCATTTT
>TRBJ1-1|-|13|TRBV6-5|TRBD1
CASTPDRDTEAFF
TGTGCCAGCACTCCGGACAGGGACACTGAAGCTTTCTTT
>TRBJ2-5|once|14|TRBV7-2|TRBD2
CASSPRLAGETQYF
TGTGCCAGCAGCCCTCGACTAGCTGGGGAGACCCAGTACTTC
>TRBJ1-5|-|14|TRBV7-9|-
CASSLKGPNQPQHF
TGTGCCAGCAGCTTAAAGGGGCCCAATCAGCCCCAGCATTTT
>TRBJ1-6|-|15|TRBV25-1|-
CASSSADRLNSPLHF
TGTGCCAGCAGTTCCGCAGACAGGCTTAATTCACCCCTCCACTTT